The subject of this entry is one T cell receptor beta chain. Antigen: not known. TCR beta CDR3 regions were amplified from RNA. Researchers ran a first-round RT-PCR on the TCR CDR3 using the HTBI primer set. TCRdb processed the multiplex PCR reads anew with MiXCR; each CDR3 protein has one entry. The table shows approximately 640,000 distinct CDR3 sequences, with roughly 46% occurring only once. The CDR3 covers 16 residues. Germline CDR1 is SEHNR and CDR2 is FQNEAQ (reference sequence). With 3 bases removed from V and 6 bases from J, the gap between germline ends came to 20 bases. This specimen comes from a study of T cells in Graves' hyperthyroidism and ophthalmopathy. Study results and limitations: Ophthalmopathy was predicted by the model a median of approximately 6 months ahead of onset. Expanded thyroid clonotypes (above 0.001) were mostly also found in blood.

This sequence originates from an adult man with Graves' disease, either hyperthyroidism or ophthalmopathy (not recorded which). This chain joins TRBV7-9 and TRBJ1-2; D is unclear. Specimen: peripheral blood or thyroid tissue (not recorded which). CDR3 protein: CASSLVPGAASNGYTF. The CDR3 region has the DNA TGTGCCAGCAGCTTGGTTCCGGGCGCGGCATCGAATGGCTACACCTTC.